This T cell receptor (beta chain) was captured by sequencing in a study of blood T cell repertoires in COVID-19 (TCRdb year 2020). Background on the whole study: Samples from collaborators originated in the United States, Italy and Spain and spanned both the acute and convalescent phases of COVID-19. The prospective study material was composed of cDNA or gDNA derived from T cells, B-cell-depleted T cells, or PBMCs. A de-identified subject ID, COVID-19 status, age in years and sex were almost always included in the sample metadata. Samples came from the ongoing ImmuneRACE study (first 160 participants) plus 1,254 subjects from 6 global collaborators. The repertoires were made available in a free public database intended to serve as a resource for research on the immune response to SARS-CoV-2. Subjects who had been exposed to COVID-19, were actively infected with it, or had recovered from it provided the deeply sampled blood TCRbeta repertoires that made up the dataset. Where HLA class I and class II types were available, the types were taken from metadata supplied by the sample provider, not from assay-based typing.

There are a few counts of this clone. This clone's antigen is unknown. Base qualities are not at hand, and no much larger clone is one base apart. The immunoSEQ Assay, a bias-controlled multiplex PCR, was used to amplify TCRbeta CDR3 regions from genomic DNA. As for the authors' bioinformatics: The number of nucleated cells in each sample was estimated from the amplification of reference gene primers within the assay. To quantify the absolute abundance of each unique TCRbeta CDR3 rearrangement, sequence reads were collapsed and filtered. Productive Simpson clonality was computed per sample as the square root of Simpson's diversity index over productive rearrangements. TCRdb retrieved this table from immuneACCESS and kept in-frame rearrangements only. Not all clones are present; in checked studies, unresolved V genes account for under half, and no reason is known for the remainder. D and trimming come from the DNA, and the V and J calls and clone size come from that table. Recorded for this sample are tens of thousands of clones; approximately 85% of them occurred a single time. The biggest ten clones account for roughly 12% of the sample.

CDR1 and CDR2 were assigned from the germline V gene as SQVTM and ANQGSEA. Here V drops 7 bases and J drops 5 bases, and the junction holds 2 bases not matched to any gene. The CDR3 runs 12 amino acids, cysteine and phenylalanine included. Only the CDR3 portion is preserved as DNA: 36 bases, with reading frame beginning at the first base. What the authors observed across the whole study: How much clinical and demographic metadata was included differed by source and by participant, and the metadata was provided uncurated.

Collaborating institutions collected whole blood in K2EDTA tubes following their own protocols. For TCRbeta analysis, collaborators shipped samples in one of three forms: frozen whole blood, isolated PBMCs, or DNA extracted from either of those sample types. The sequencing input was peripheral blood. The sequence links TRBV29-1 to TRBJ2-7; 13 of the junction bases match TRBD2. The sequence was obtained from a human donor in a cohort sampled during active COVID-19. Here is the DNA: TGCAGCGGGACTAGCGGGAGCGACGAGCAGTACTTC. Translated, it reads CSGTSGSDEQYF.